One sample yielded the 10 T cell receptor beta chains listed below, sequenced in a study of blood T cell repertoires in COVID-19. Sequenced by immunoSEQ multiplex PCR; TCRdb stores in-frame clones only, minus some. The table records approximately 80,000 clones, around 86% of them present only once. The source material was peripheral blood. Receptors were obtained from a man over 45 with active COVID-19.

This clone was counted a single time. A junction boundary mismatches the germline segment, possibly from a read error. This chain connects TRBV28 to TRBJ2-3; a possible D gene is TRBD2 (6 bases). Germline assignment: CDR1 MDHEN and CDR2 SYDVKM. The CDR3 sequence is 16 residues long. The CDR3 reads CASGFHSGRGTDTQYF. The CDR3, as DNA: TGTGCCAGCGGTTTTCACAGCGGGCGAGGCACAGATACGCAGTATTTT.

This clone was counted a single time. The V and J genes are TRBV28 and TRBJ2-3; 12 bases line up with TRBD2. CDR1 and CDR2 (germline): MDHEN, SYDVKM. The CDR3 has 17 residues. V lost 3 bases to trimming and J lost 5 bases; unmatched junction nucleotides: 9. The CDR3 protein is CASSLNLAGGPVDTQYF. In DNA, the CDR3 is TGTGCCAGCAGTTTGAATCTAGCGGGAGGGCCGGTAGATACGCAGTATTTT. Looking up the rest from reference TRBV28 and TRBJ2-3 gives the full variable domain: DVKVTQSSRYLVKRTGEKVFLECVQDMDHENMFWYRQDPGLGLRLIYFSYDVKMKEKGDIPEGYSVSREKKERFSLILESASTNQTSMYLCASSLNLAGGPVDTQYFGPGTRLTVL.

The chain joins TRBV6-2 or TRBV6-3 to TRBJ2-1, with TRBD2 as a possible D gene (5 bases). From germline, CDR1 is MNHEY and CDR2 SVGEGT. The CDR3 length is 14 residues. Deletions cut 2 bases from V and 5 bases from J, with 10 bases between. The CDR3 sequence is CASSYASRNNEQFF. The CDR3 DNA follows: TGTGCCAGCAGTTACGCTAGCCGAAACAATGAGCAGTTCTTC.

As concerns this clone: This CDR3 is also generated by other DNA sequences in the sample. The rearrangement uses TRBV18 and TRBJ2-5, with D perhaps TRBD1 (6 bases). The CDR3 totals 13 residues. In germline, CDR1 is KGHSH, CDR2 LQKENI. Trimming stripped 6 bases from V and 2 bases from J, with 10 bases between. CDR3 nucleotides: TGTGCCAGCTCCCCGGGACAACAAGAGACCCAGTACTTC. Translation: CASSPGQQETQYF.

V and J are TRBV4-1 and TRBJ1-2, with D maybe TRBD1 (5 bases). V was pared by 1 base and J by 8 bases, with 14 bases between. This CDR3 has 14 residues. Germline V lookup: CDR1 MGHRA, CDR2 YSYEKL. CDR3 sequence (DNA): TGCGCCAGCAGCCAAGGGAGGGACTTATCGGGCTACACCTTC. Its protein product is CASSQGRDLSGYTF.

This chain uses TRBV6-5 with TRBJ2-5; a possible D gene is TRBD1 (5 bases). Trimming removed 6 bases at V and 1 base at J, with 9 bases between. Per the germline V gene, CDR1 is MNHEY and CDR2 is SVGAGI. The CDR3 consists of 13 residues. CDR3 region: CASRTGSQETQYF. CDR3 nucleotide sequence: TGTGCCAGCAGAACAGGAAGCCAAGAGACCCAGTACTTC.

This clone was detected only once. CDR3 DNA sequence: TGTGCCACCAGTGTAAGGGGTGGCAATCAGCCCCAGCATTTT. Residues: CATSVRGGNQPQHF. The chain carries TRBV24-1 and TRBJ1-5; a possible D gene is TRBD1 (5 bases). V lost 5 bases and J lost 2, with 9 bases in between. This CDR3 is 14 amino acids long. Germline CDR1 and CDR2: KGHDR and SFDVKD.

The DNA of the CDR3 is TGTGCCAGCAGCCCTGGACAGTTAAACACCGGGGAGCTGTTTTTT. Translating it yields CASSPGQLNTGELFF. The V call is TRBV9, the J call TRBJ2-2, with D maybe TRBD1 (6 bases). The CDR3 length is 15 residues. CDR1 is SGDLS and CDR2 is YYNGEE in the germline V gene. With 4 bases removed from V and 2 bases from J, the gap between germline ends came to 12 bases.

The chain uses TRBV27 and TRBJ1-1, with D possibly being TRBD1 (6 bases). V was trimmed by 5 bases and J by 1 base, leaving 14 bases between them. The CDR3 is made up of 15 amino acids. CDR1 and CDR2 (germline): MNHEY, SMNVEV (reference sequence). DNA for the CDR3: TGTGCCAGCAGTGCGCAACCGGGACAGAACACTGAAGCTTTCTTT. Its protein is CASSAQPGQNTEAFF.

This clone appeared a few times. The CDR3 is CASSQGSVGPQHF. In DNA, the CDR3 is TGTGCCAGCAGCCAAGGGAGCGTGGGGCCCCAGCATTTT. This chain uses TRBV3-1 (or the pseudogene TRBV3-2) with TRBJ1-5, with D hard to call. CDR1 is LGHDT, CDR2 YNNKEL, per germline (reference sequence). Trimming took off 1 base at V and 9 bases at J, with 10 bases between the two ends. The CDR3 consists of 13 residues.